A single T cell receptor (beta chain) is shown here with its context. Researchers ran the PCR with 60 Vbeta and 13 Jbeta primers. Sequencing was performed with immunoSEQ multiplex PCR; in TCRdb, only in-frame clones are kept and a portion is missing. The repertoire includes around 91,000 clones, 64% of them detected once, and about 2.3% sits in the top ten. These data belong to a study of cytomegalovirus exposure and HLA in healthy donors. Trimming shortened V by 0 bases and J by 3 bases, and 5 bases separated the two germline ends. CDR1 and CDR2 (germline): SGHNT, YENEEA. The CDR3 covers 13 residues.

Specimen: PBMCs. The sequence came from a human donor in good health. The chain recombines TRBV11-3 with TRBJ2-5; D unresolved. The CDR3 loop reads CASSLDPEETQYF. For the CDR3, the DNA is TGTGCCAGCAGCTTAGATCCAGAAGAGACCCAGTACTTC. The whole variable domain, filled in from reference TRBV11-3 and TRBJ2-5, reads EAGVVQSPRYKIIEKKQPVAFWCNPISGHNTLYWYLQNLGQGPELLIRYENEEAVDDSQLPKDRFSAERLKGVDSTLKIQPAELGDSAVYLCASSLDPEETQYFGPGTRLLVL.